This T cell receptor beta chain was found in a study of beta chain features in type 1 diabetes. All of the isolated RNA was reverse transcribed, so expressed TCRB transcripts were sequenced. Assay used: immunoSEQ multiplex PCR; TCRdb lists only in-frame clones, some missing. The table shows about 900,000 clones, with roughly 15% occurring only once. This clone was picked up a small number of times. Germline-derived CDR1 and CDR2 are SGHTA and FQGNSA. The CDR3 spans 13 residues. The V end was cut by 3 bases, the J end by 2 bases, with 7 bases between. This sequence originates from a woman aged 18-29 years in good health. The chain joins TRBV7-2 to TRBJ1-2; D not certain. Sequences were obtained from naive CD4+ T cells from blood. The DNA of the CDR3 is TGTGCCAGCAGCTTCGATCAGAACTATGGCTACACCTTC. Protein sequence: CASSFDQNYGYTF.